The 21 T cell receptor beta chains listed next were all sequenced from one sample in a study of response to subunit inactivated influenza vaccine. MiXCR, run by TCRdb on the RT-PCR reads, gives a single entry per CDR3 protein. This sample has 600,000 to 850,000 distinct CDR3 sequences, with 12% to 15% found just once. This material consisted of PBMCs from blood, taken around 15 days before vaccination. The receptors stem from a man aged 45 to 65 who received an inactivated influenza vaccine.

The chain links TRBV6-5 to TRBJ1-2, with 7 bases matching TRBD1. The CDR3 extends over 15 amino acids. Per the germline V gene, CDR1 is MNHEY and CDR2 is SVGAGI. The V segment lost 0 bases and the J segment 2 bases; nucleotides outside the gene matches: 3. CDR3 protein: CASSYSRGQNYGYTF. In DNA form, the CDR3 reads TGTGCCAGCAGTTACTCGAGGGGGCAGAACTATGGCTACACCTTC.

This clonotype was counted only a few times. The CDR3 DNA reads as TGTGCCAGCAGCGAGGCCGGGACACCTCGTAACTATGGCTACACCTTC. Encoded protein: CASSEAGTPRNYGYTF. The chain recombines TRBV9 with TRBJ1-2, with D possibly matching TRBD1 (6 bases). The V end was cut by 3 bases, the J end by 1 base, with 16 bases between. Germline loops: CDR1 SGDLS, CDR2 YYNGEE. The CDR3 covers 16 residues.

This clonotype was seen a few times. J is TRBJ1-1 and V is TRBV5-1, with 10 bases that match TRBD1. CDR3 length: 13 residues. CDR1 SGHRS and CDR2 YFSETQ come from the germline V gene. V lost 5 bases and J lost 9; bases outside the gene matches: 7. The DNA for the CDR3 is TGCGCCAGCAGACCCCGGGACAGGGGAAAAGCTTTCTTT. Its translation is CASRPRDRGKAFF.

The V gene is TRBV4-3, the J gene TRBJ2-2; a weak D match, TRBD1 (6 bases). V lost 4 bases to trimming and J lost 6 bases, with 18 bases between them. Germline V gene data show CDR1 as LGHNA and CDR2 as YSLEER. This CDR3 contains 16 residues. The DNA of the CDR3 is TGCGCCAGCAGCCCTCACAGGGCTTCCCTATCCGGGGAGCTGTTTTTT. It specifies CASSPHRASLSGELFF.

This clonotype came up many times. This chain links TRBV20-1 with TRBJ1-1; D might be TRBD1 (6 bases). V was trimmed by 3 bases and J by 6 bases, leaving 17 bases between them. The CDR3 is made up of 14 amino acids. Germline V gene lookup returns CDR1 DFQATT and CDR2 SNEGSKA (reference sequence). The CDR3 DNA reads TGCAGTGCTAGTGAGTCCTCAGGGGTTGCTGAAGCTTTCTTT. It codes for CSASESSGVAEAFF.

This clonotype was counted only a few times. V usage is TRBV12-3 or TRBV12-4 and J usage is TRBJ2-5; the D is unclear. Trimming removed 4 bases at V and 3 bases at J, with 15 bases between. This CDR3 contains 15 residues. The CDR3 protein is CASSSVVTEEETQYF. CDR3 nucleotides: TGTGCCAGCAGTTCCGTTGTTACAGAAGAAGAGACCCAGTACTTC.

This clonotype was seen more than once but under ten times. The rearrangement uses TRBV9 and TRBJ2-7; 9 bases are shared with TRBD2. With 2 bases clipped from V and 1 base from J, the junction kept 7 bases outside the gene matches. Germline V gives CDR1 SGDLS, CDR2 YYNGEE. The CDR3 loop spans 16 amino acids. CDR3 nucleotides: TGTGCCAGCAGCGTGACTGGCGGGGGGGCATCCTACGAGCAGTACTTC. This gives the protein CASSVTGGGASYEQYF.

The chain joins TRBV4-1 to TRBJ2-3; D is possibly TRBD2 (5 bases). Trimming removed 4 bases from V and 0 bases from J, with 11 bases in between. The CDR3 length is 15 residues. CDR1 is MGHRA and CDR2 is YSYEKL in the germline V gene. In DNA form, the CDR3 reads TGCGCCAGCAGCCGGGAGACATTTAGCACAGATACGCAGTATTTT. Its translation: CASSRETFSTDTQYF.

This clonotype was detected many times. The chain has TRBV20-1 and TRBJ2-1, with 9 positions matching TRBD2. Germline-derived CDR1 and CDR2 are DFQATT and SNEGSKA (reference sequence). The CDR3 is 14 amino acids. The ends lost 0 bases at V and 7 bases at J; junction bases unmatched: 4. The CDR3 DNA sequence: TGCAGTGCTAGAGACATTAGCGGGAGTAATGAGCAGTTCTTC. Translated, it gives CSARDISGSNEQFF.

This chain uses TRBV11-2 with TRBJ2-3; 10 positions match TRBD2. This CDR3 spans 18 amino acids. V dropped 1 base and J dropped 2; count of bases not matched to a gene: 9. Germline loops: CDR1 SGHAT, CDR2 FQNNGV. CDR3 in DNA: TGTGCCAGCAGCTTAGTAGGTAGCGGGAGGCCAGACACAGATACGCAGTATTTT. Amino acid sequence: CASSLVGSGRPDTDTQYF. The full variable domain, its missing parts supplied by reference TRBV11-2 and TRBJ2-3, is EAGVAQSPRYKIIEKRQSVAFWCNPISGHATLYWYQQILGQGPKLLIQFQNNGVVDDSQLPKDRFSAERLKGVDSTLKIQPAKLEDSAVYLCASSLVGSGRPDTDTQYFGPGTRLTVL.

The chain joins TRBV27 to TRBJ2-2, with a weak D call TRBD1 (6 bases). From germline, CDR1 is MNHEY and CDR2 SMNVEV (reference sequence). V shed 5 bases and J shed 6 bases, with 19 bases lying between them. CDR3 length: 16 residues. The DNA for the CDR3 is TGTGCCAGCAGTCGGGCCCGGCTAGCAGGGGCCGGGGAGCTGTTTTTT. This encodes CASSRARLAGAGELFF.

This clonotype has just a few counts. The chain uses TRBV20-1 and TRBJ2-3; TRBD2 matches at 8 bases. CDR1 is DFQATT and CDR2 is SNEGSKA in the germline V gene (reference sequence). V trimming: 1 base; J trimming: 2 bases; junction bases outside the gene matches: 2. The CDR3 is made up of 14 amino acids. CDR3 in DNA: TGCAGTGCTAGAGCGGGGGGGTTCACAGATACGCAGTATTTT. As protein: CSARAGGFTDTQYF.

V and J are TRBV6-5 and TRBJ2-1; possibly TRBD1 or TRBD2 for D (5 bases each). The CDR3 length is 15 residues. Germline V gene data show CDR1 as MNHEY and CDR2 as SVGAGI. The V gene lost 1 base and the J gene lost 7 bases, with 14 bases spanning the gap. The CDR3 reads CASSYLAGRMNEQFF. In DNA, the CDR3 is TGTGCCAGCAGTTACTTGGCAGGGAGAATGAATGAGCAGTTCTTC.

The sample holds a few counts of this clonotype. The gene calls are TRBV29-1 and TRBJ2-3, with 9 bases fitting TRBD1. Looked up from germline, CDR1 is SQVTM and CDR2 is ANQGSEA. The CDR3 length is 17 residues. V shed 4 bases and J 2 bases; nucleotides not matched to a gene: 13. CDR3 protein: CSVGGSPRDRDTDTQYF. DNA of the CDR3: TGCAGCGTTGGGGGTTCCCCTCGGGACAGGGACACAGATACGCAGTATTTT.

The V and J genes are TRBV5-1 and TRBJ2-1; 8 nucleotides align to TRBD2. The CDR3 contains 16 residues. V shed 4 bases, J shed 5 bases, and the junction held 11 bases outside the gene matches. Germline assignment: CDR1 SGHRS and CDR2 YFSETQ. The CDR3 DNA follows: TGCGCCAGCAGCCCGGCGGGCACTAGCGGACACAATGAGCAGTTCTTC. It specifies CASSPAGTSGHNEQFF.

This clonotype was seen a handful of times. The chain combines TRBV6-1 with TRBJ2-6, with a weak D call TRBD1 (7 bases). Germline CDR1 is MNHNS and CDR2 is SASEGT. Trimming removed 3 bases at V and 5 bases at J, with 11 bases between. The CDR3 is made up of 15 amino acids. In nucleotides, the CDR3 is TGTGCCAGCAGTGACAGGGGGGCTTGGGCCAACGTCCTGACTTTC. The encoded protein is CASSDRGAWANVLTF.

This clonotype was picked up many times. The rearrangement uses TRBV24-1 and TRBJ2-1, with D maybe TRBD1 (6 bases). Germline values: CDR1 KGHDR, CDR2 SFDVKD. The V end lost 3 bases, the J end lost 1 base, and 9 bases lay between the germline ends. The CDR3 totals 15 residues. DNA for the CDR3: TGTGCCACCAGTGATATCAGGGGATCCTACAATGAGCAGTTCTTC. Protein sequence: CATSDIRGSYNEQFF.

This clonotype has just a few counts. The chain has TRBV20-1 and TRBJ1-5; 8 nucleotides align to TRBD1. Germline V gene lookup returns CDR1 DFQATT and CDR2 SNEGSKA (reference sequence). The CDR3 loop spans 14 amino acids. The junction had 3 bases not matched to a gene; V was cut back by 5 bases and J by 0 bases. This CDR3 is CSAVQGDSNQPQHF. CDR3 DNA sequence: TGCAGTGCTGTACAGGGGGATAGCAATCAGCCCCAGCATTTT.

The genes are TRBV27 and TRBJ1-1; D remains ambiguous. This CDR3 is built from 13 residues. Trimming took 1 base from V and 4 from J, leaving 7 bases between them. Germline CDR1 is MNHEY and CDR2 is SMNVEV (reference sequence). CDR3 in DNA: TGTGCCAGCAGTTTATTCGGTCGCACTGAAGCTTTCTTT. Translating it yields CASSLFGRTEAFF.

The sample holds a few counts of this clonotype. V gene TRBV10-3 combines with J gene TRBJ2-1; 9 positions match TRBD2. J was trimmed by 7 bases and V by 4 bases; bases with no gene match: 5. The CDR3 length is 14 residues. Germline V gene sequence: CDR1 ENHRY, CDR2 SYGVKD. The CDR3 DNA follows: TGTGCCATCAGTGCCTTAGCGGGGGAGAATGAGCAGTTCTTC. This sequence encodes CAISALAGENEQFF.

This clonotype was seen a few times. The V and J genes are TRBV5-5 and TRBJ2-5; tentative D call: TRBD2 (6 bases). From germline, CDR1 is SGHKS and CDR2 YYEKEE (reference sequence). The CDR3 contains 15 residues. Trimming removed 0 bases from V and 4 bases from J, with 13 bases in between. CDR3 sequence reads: CASSLGGAGGETQYF. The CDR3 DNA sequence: TGTGCCAGCAGCTTGGGCGGGGCCGGGGGAGAGACCCAGTACTTC.